These 30 T cell receptor beta chains came from one sample sequenced in a study of vaccination effects on CD4 cells after COVID-19. No antigen is known for these receptors. Investigators separated out CD4+ T cells once 9 to 11 days of culture had passed. Method: immunoSEQ multiplex PCR; TCRdb's copy keeps in-frame clones and lacks some. The table lists about 37,000 clones, 65% to 75% of them singletons. Sequenced here: CD4+ T cells from PBMCs cultured without peptide, sampled before COVID-19 vaccination. Every receptor here comes from a human donor who received a COVID-19 vaccine.

This clone was observed a handful of times. V usage is TRBV19 and J usage is TRBJ1-1; D is perhaps TRBD1 (5 bases). V lost 5 bases and J 1 base, leaving 14 bases between the germline ends. The length of the CDR3 is 15 residues. CDR1 LNHDA and CDR2 SQIVND come from the germline V gene (reference sequence). Written as DNA, the CDR3 is TGTGCCAGTAGTCGGAGGGGATCCCCGAACACTGAAGCTTTCTTT. This sequence encodes CASSRRGSPNTEAFF.

The V gene is TRBV5-1, the J gene TRBJ2-3; 7 nucleotides line up with TRBD2. Germline CDR1 reads SGHRS; CDR2 reads YFSETQ. Losses at the gene ends were 4 bases for V and 4 bases for J; bases not matched to a gene: 3. The CDR3 extends over 13 amino acids. CDR3 sequence reads: CASSREAADTQYF. In DNA form, the CDR3 reads TGCGCCAGCAGCCGGGAGGCAGCAGATACGCAGTATTTT.

The V gene is TRBV14, the J gene TRBJ2-1; D ambiguous. This CDR3 has 12 amino acids. The V end was cut by 0 bases, the J end by 11 bases, with 8 bases between. Germline assignment: CDR1 SGHDN and CDR2 FVKESK. The DNA for the CDR3 is TGTGCCAGCAGCCAAGATCGATCGAAGCAGTTCTTC. Encoded protein: CASSQDRSKQFF.

The gene calls are TRBV29-1 and TRBJ2-7, with no clear D. The V end was cut by 5 bases, the J end by 1 base, with 9 bases between. The CDR3 is 12 amino acids. Looked up from germline, CDR1 is SQVTM and CDR2 is ANQGSEA. CDR3 residues: CSVLDGSYEQYF. The DNA of the CDR3 is TGCAGCGTTCTAGATGGGTCCTACGAGCAGTACTTC.

This clone was seen only a few times. This chain joins TRBV10-3 and TRBJ2-5; tentatively, D is TRBD1 (6 bases). The CDR3 extends over 16 amino acids. Germline V gives CDR1 ENHRY, CDR2 SYGVKD. V gave up 3 bases and J gave up 4 bases, with 18 bases separating them. The CDR3 reads CAISDPSTGRSETQYF. For the CDR3, the DNA is TGTGCCATCAGTGACCCATCGACAGGTCGTTCAGAGACCCAGTACTTC.

V and J are TRBV11-2 and TRBJ1-3; D is uncertain. CDR1 is SGHAT, CDR2 FQNNGV, per germline. V was trimmed by 3 bases and J by 3 bases, leaving 15 bases between them. CDR3 length: 16 amino acids. CDR3 residues: CASSFGTGILGNTIYF. DNA of the CDR3: TGTGCCAGCAGCTTTGGCACGGGGATCCTTGGAAACACCATATATTTT.

The V call is TRBV11-3, the J call TRBJ2-1; D is uncertain. In germline, CDR1 is SGHNT, CDR2 YENEEA. V lost 5 bases to trimming and J lost 0 bases, with 8 bases between them. CDR3 length equals 14 residues. Written as DNA, the CDR3 is TGTGCCAGCAGCCACAGAAGCTCCTACAATGAGCAGTTCTTC. Amino acid sequence: CASSHRSSYNEQFF.

V and J are TRBV30 and TRBJ1-1; D is perhaps TRBD1 (6 bases). The CDR3 covers 16 residues. Trimming removed 0 bases from V and 4 bases from J, with 18 bases in between. Germline V gene sequence: CDR1 GTSNPN, CDR2 SVGIG (reference sequence). The CDR3 DNA reads TGTGCCTGGAGTGTACGGGGGGCTAAGGAGGCCACTGAAGCTTTCTTT. Translation: CAWSVRGAKEATEAFF.

This clone has a handful of counts. J is TRBJ1-2 and V is TRBV28; D is undetermined. There are 12 residues in the CDR3. Per germline, CDR1 MDHEN and CDR2 SYDVKM. V was shortened by 11 bases and J by 0 bases, with 10 bases between the two germline ends. CDR3: CASTQANYGYTF. CDR3 DNA sequence: TGTGCCTCAACGCAGGCTAACTATGGCTACACCTTC.

The chain carries TRBV14 and TRBJ1-3; D uncertain. This CDR3 comprises 14 residues. Germline CDR1 and CDR2: SGHDN and FVKESK. Between the trimmed V and J ends, which lost 3 bases and 5 bases, there was a span of 11 bases. The CDR3 region is CASSQQARRNTIYF. The CDR3 nucleotides read TGTGCCAGCAGCCAGCAGGCCCGCAGAAACACCATATATTTT.

This clone was observed a handful of times. This chain connects TRBV3-1 (or the pseudogene TRBV3-2) to TRBJ1-2, with 12 bases lining up with TRBD1. Germline V CDR1 and CDR2: LGHDT, YNNKEL (reference sequence). The CDR3 has 14 amino acids. J gave up 5 bases and V 8 bases, and 6 bases lay outside the gene matches. The CDR3 DNA reads TGTGCCAGCGGGGACAGGGGGCGCAGATATGGCTACACCTTC. Amino acids: CASGDRGRRYGYTF.

V usage is TRBV2 and J usage is TRBJ1-3, with unresolved D. There are 16 residues in the CDR3. Deletions cut 4 bases from V and 0 bases from J, with 13 bases between. The germline V gene has CDR1 SNHLY and CDR2 FYNNEI. The CDR3 sequence is CASSVGGQSSGNTIYF. Here the CDR3 DNA reads TGTGCCAGCAGTGTAGGAGGCCAGAGCTCTGGAAACACCATATATTTT.

The chain joins TRBV30 to TRBJ1-4; possible D gene TRBD1, 6 bases. V lost 2 bases to trimming and J lost 3 bases, with 13 bases between them. This CDR3 region has 15 residues. Germline V gene data show CDR1 as GTSNPN and CDR2 as SVGIG (reference sequence). CDR3 residues: CAWSLLDRSNEKLFF. In DNA form, the CDR3 reads TGTGCCTGGAGTTTACTTGACAGGTCTAATGAAAAACTGTTTTTT.

This sequence joins TRBV6-2 or TRBV6-3 and TRBJ1-1; possibly TRBD1 for D (5 bases). This CDR3 region has 13 residues. Between the trimmed V and J ends, which lost 0 bases and 9 bases, there was a span of 11 bases. Germline V gene sequence: CDR1 MNHEY, CDR2 SVGEGT. The CDR3 loop reads CASSYSGAQKAFF. The CDR3 DNA is TGTGCCAGCAGTTACTCAGGGGCACAGAAAGCTTTCTTT.

The genes are TRBV11-1 and TRBJ2-1; 16 nucleotides line up with TRBD2. The CDR3 is 13 amino acids. The V gene's germline CDR1 is SGHAT and CDR2 FQDESV (reference sequence). V dropped 8 bases and J dropped 13; count of bases not matched to a gene: 5. The CDR3 spells CASLGLAGGKQFF. DNA of the CDR3: TGTGCCAGCCTGGGACTAGCGGGAGGGAAACAGTTCTTC.

The chain combines TRBV10-2 with TRBJ2-4; 9 nucleotides agree with TRBD2. This CDR3 comprises 19 residues. From germline, CDR1 is WSHSY and CDR2 SAAADI. With 4 bases clipped from V and 0 bases from J, the junction kept 13 bases outside the gene matches. The CDR3 DNA reads as TGCGCCAGCAGTGGAGGAAGCGGGGGGCCCCTCCTAGCCAAAAACATTCAGTACTTC. As protein: CASSGGSGGPLLAKNIQYF.

The V and J genes are TRBV12-1 and TRBJ2-7. TRBV12-1 is deemed a pseudogene. The CDR3 sequence is 11 residues long. CDR3 nucleotide sequence: TGTGCCAGCAGCTTTGAGGGCGAGCAGTACTTC. This translates into CASSFEGEQYF.

V and J are TRBV5-4 and TRBJ2-5, with 9 bases that match TRBD1. V shed 4 bases, J shed 2 bases, and the junction held 3 bases outside the gene matches. CDR1 and CDR2 (germline): SGHNT, YYREEE (reference sequence). This CDR3 is built from 14 residues. CDR3 in DNA: TGTGCCAGCAGCGTAGGGACAGGGCAAGAGACCCAGTACTTC. Its translation is CASSVGTGQETQYF.

This clone has only a few counts. The gene calls are TRBV5-1 and TRBJ1-2, with D tentatively TRBD1 (6 bases). The CDR3 length is 15 residues. Germline CDR1 and CDR2: SGHRS and YFSETQ. V was shortened by 3 bases and J by 1 base, with 13 bases between the two germline ends. The chain's CDR3 is CASSSGTQSNYGYTF. The CDR3 region has the DNA TGCGCCAGCAGCTCCGGGACACAGAGTAACTATGGCTACACCTTC.

This chain connects TRBV19 to TRBJ2-7; 12 nucleotides line up with TRBD1. Per the germline V gene, CDR1 is LNHDA and CDR2 is SQIVND (reference sequence). There are 14 residues in the CDR3. The V and J ends lost 5 bases and 6 bases, in that order; junction bases with no gene match: 5. The CDR3 coding sequence is TGTGCCAGTAGTGCCGGGACAGGGGGCGGCGAGCAGTACTTC. It yields the protein CASSAGTGGGEQYF. The whole variable domain, filled in from reference TRBV19 and TRBJ2-7, reads DGGITQSPKYLFRKEGQNVTLSCEQNLNHDAMYWYRQDPGQGLRLIYYSQIVNDFQKGDIAEGYSVSREKKESFPLTVTSAQKNPTAFYLCASSAGTGGGEQYFGPGTRLTVT.

The chain recombines TRBV19 with TRBJ1-1; D is unresolved. The CDR3 has 14 residues. Germline V CDR1 and CDR2: LNHDA, SQIVND (reference sequence). Trimming took 7 bases from V and 0 from J, leaving 12 bases between them. CDR3 protein: CASTSGSMNTEAFF. The CDR3 coding sequence is TGTGCCAGTACCAGCGGGTCCATGAACACTGAAGCTTTCTTT.

The DNA for the CDR3 is TGTGCCAGCAGTGACTCGGCGGGAGCTTCAGATACGCAGTATTTT. As protein: CASSDSAGASDTQYF. The J gene is TRBJ2-3, the V gene TRBV6-4, with 7 bases lining up with TRBD2. The V segment lost 0 bases and the J segment 4 bases; nucleotides outside the gene matches: 4. CDR1 and CDR2 (germline): MRHNA, SNTAGT. CDR3 length: 15 residues.

V gene TRBV5-5 combines with J gene TRBJ2-6, with D unresolved. Per the germline V gene, CDR1 is SGHKS and CDR2 is YYEKEE (reference sequence). V dropped 0 bases and J dropped 0 bases, with 4 bases sitting between them. This CDR3 has 15 residues. CDR3 amino acids: CASSLDGSGANVLTF. The CDR3 coding sequence is TGTGCCAGCAGCTTGGACGGCTCTGGGGCCAACGTCCTGACTTTC.

Only one count was recorded for this clone. The V call is TRBV18, the J call TRBJ2-1; TRBD1 agrees at 12 bases. The J segment lost 7 bases and the V segment lost 6 bases, leaving 7 bases of the junction unmatched. This CDR3 spans 15 amino acids. Germline V gives CDR1 KGHSH, CDR2 LQKENI. The CDR3 region is CASSQPGQGANEQFF. The CDR3 bases are TGTGCCAGCTCTCAGCCGGGACAGGGGGCGAATGAGCAGTTCTTC. Looking up the rest from reference TRBV18 and TRBJ2-1 gives the full variable domain: NAGVMQNPRHLVRRRGQEARLRCSPMKGHSHVYWYRQLPEEGLKFMVYLQKENIIDESGMPKERFSAEFPKEGPSILRIQQVVRGDSAAYFCASSQPGQGANEQFFGPGTRLTVL.

As to this clone: Other nucleotide sequences in the sample specify the same CDR3. The chain uses TRBV6-5 and TRBJ1-5; 7 nucleotides line up with TRBD1. The CDR3 covers 13 residues. CDR1 and CDR2 (germline): MNHEY, SVGAGI. Unmatched junction bases numbered 5, after V lost 8 bases and J lost 4 bases. The DNA for the CDR3 is TGTGCCAGCTCGGGACAGCAGAATCAGCCCCAGCATTTT. Translation: CASSGQQNQPQHF.

This clone was picked up a small number of times. The chain combines TRBV28 with TRBJ2-3, with 9 bases that match TRBD2. J was trimmed by 5 bases and V by 5 bases; bases with no gene match: 2. The length of the CDR3 is 13 residues. The germline V gene encodes CDR1 MDHEN and CDR2 SYDVKM. DNA of the CDR3: TGTGCCAGCAGTCAAGCGGGAGGAGATACGCAGTATTTT. Translated, it gives CASSQAGGDTQYF.

The chain employs TRBV5-1 and TRBJ2-1; 7 bases are shared with TRBD2. The CDR3 is 14 amino acids. V was clipped by 5 bases and J by 7 bases; unmatched bases: 9. CDR1 is SGHRS, CDR2 YFSETQ, per germline. DNA for the CDR3: TGCGCCAGCAGACGTACTAGCGCGGAGAATGAGCAGTTCTTC. It specifies CASRRTSAENEQFF.

The chain uses TRBV5-1 and TRBJ1-2; the D gene is possibly TRBD1 (5 bases). The CDR3 has 13 residues. V was shortened by 5 bases and J by 4 bases, with 12 bases between the two germline ends. CDR1 is SGHRS, CDR2 YFSETQ, per germline. In DNA form, the CDR3 reads TGCGCCAGCAGGAGAGCCAGGGTCTATGGCTACACCTTC. Translation gives CASRRARVYGYTF.

The gene calls are TRBV28 and TRBJ1-1, with 8 bases identical to TRBD1. The CDR3 covers 14 residues. CDR1 and CDR2 (germline): MDHEN, SYDVKM. V lost 7 bases and J lost 6; bases outside the gene matches: 10. Here the CDR3 reads CASTRPDRGSEAFF. CDR3 nucleotides: TGTGCCAGCACCCGGCCCGACAGGGGCTCTGAAGCTTTCTTT.

The genes are TRBV19 and TRBJ2-5, with TRBD2 matching over 15 bases. Germline CDR1 and CDR2: LNHDA and SQIVND (reference sequence). This CDR3 has 18 residues. V shed 7 bases and J 5 bases; nucleotides not matched to a gene: 14. The CDR3 DNA reads as TGTGCCAGTACCCCGGGACTAGCGGGGGGTCTGGGGCGGGAGACCCAGTACTTC. Encoded protein: CASTPGLAGGLGRETQYF.